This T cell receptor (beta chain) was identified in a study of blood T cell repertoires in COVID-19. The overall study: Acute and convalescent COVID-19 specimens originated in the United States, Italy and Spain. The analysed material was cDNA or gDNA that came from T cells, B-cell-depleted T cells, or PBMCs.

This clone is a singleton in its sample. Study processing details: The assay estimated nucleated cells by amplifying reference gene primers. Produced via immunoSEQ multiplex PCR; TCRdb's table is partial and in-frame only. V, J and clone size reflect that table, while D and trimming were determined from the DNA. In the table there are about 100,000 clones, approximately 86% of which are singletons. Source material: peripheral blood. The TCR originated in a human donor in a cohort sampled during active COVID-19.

The chain's CDR3 is CASSLLGRGGNSPLHF. In DNA, the CDR3 is TGTGCCAGCAGTTTGCTCGGACGGGGGGGTAATTCACCCCTCCACTTT. The chain joins TRBV27 to TRBJ1-6; D is perhaps TRBD1 (5 bases). CDR3 length equals 16 residues. Trimming took off 3 bases at V and 6 bases at J, with 15 bases between the two ends. CDR1 and CDR2 from the germline V gene are MNHEY and SMNVEV (reference sequence).